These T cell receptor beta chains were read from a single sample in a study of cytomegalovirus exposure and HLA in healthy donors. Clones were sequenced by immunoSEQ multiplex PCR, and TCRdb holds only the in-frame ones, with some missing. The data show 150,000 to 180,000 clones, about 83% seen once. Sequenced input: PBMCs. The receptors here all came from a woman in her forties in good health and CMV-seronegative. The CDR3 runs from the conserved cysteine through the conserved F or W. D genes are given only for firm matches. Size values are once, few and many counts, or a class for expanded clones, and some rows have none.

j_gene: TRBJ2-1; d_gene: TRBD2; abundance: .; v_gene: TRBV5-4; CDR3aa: CASSFFQREGNEQFF; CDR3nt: TGTGCCAGCAGCTTTTTTCAGCGGGAGGGCAATGAGCAGTTCTTC
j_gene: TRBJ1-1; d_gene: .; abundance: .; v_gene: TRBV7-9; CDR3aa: CASSPRVNTEAFF; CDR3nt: TGTGCCAGCAGCCCAAGAGTGAACACTGAAGCTTTCTTT
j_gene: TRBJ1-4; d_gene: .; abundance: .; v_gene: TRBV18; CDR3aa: CASSPRAVNEKLFF; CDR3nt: TGTGCCAGCTCACCCAGGGCCGTTAATGAAAAACTGTTTTTT
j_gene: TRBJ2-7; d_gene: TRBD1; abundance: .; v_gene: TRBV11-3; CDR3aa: CASSLGGQGYEQYF; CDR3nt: TGTGCCAGCAGCTTAGGCGGACAGGGCTACGAGCAGTACTTC
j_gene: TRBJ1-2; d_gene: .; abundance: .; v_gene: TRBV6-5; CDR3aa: CASASGAYGYTF; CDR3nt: TGTGCCAGCGCGTCAGGGGCCTATGGCTACACCTTC
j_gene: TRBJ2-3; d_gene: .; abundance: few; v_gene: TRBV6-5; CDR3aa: CASSYLAAPTDTQYF; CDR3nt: TGTGCCAGCAGTTACTTGGCGGCGCCCACAGATACGCAGTATTTT
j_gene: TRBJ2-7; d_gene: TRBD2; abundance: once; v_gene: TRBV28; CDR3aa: CASRMVLAGGRFEQYF; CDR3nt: TGTGCCAGCAGGATGGTTTTAGCGGGAGGGCGGTTCGAGCAGTACTTC
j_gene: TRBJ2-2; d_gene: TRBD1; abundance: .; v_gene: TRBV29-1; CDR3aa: CSALRGTGAPGELFF; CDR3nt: TGCAGCGCCTTAAGGGGGACAGGGGCTCCCGGGGAGCTGTTTTTT
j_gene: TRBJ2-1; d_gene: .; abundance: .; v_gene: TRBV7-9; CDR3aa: CASSSQGKDEQFF; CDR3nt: TGTGCCAGCAGCTCACAGGGTAAGGATGAGCAGTTCTTC
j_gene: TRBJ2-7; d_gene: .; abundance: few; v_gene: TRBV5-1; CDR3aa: CASSPEGLYEQYF; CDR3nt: TGCGCCAGCAGCCCAGAGGGCCTCTACGAGCAGTACTTC
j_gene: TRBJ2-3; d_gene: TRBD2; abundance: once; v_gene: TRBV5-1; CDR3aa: CASSLATTSGRSTDTQYF; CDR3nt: TGCGCCAGCAGCTTGGCGACTACTAGCGGGAGGAGCACAGATACGCAGTATTTT
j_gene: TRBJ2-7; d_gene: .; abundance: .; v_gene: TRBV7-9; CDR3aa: CASSSTGMTYEQYF; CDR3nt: TGTGCCAGCAGCAGTACCGGGATGACCTACGAGCAGTACTTC
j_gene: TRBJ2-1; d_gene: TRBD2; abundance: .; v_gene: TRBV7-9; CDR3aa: CASSLLASGSYNEQFF; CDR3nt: TGTGCCAGCAGCTTGCTCGCTAGCGGCTCCTACAATGAGCAGTTCTTC
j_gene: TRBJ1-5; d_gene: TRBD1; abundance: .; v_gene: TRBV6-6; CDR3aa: CASSGRDRGNQPQHF; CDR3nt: TGTGCCAGCAGTGGACGGGACAGGGGGAACCAGCCCCAGCATTTT
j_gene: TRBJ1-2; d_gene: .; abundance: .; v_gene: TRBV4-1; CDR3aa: CASSPPDGRGILNYGYTF; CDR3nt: TGCGCCAGCAGCCCTCCGGACGGGAGGGGGATACTTAACTATGGCTACACCTTC
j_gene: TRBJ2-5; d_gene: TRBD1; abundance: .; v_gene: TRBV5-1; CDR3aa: CASSLGQGIGQETQYF; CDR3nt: TGCGCCAGCAGCTTGGGACAGGGGATCGGCCAAGAGACCCAGTACTTC
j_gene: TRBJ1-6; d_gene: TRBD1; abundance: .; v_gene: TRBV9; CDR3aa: CASSLFRDSDSYNSPLHF; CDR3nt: TGTGCCAGCAGCCTTTTTAGGGACAGCGACTCCTATAATTCACCCCTCCACTTT
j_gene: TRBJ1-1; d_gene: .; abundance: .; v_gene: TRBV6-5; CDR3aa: CASSYSGQGNTEAFF; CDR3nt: TGTGCCAGCAGTTACTCAGGCCAGGGGAACACTGAAGCTTTCTTT
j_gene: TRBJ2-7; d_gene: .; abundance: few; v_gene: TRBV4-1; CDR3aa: CASSQDLAQNYEQYF; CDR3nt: TGCGCCAGCAGCCAAGATTTGGCACAGAACTACGAGCAGTACTTC
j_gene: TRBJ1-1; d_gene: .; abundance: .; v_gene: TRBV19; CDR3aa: CASSISTENTEAFF; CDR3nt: TGTGCCAGTAGTATATCCACAGAGAACACTGAAGCTTTCTTT
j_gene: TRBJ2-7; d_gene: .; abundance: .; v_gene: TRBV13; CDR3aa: CASSLSSYEQYF; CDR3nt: TGTGCCAGCAGCTTGAGCTCCTACGAGCAGTACTTC
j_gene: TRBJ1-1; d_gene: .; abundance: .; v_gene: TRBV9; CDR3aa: CASSVAGNTEAFF; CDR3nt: TGTGCCAGCAGCGTAGCCGGGAACACTGAAGCTTTCTTT
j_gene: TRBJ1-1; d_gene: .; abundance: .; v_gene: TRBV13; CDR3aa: CASSPITGQAFF; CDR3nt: TGTGCCAGCAGTCCAATTACAGGGCAAGCTTTCTTT
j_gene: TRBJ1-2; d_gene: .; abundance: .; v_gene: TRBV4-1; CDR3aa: CASSQEAQIGYTF; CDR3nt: TGCGCCAGCAGCCAAGAGGCACAAATTGGCTACACCTTC
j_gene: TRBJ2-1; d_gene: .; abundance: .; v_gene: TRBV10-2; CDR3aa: CASLIAIPYNEQFF; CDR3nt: TGCGCCAGCCTTATCGCTATCCCCTACAATGAGCAGTTCTTC
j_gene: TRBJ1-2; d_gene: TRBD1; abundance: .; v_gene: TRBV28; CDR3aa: CASTFHRGLGDYGYTF; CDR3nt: TGTGCCAGCACCTTTCACAGGGGGCTCGGAGACTATGGCTACACCTTC
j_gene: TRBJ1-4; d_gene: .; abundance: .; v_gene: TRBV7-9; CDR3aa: CASSQQRGGANEKLFF; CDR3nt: TGTGCCAGCAGCCAGCAGAGGGGCGGGGCTAATGAAAAACTGTTTTTT
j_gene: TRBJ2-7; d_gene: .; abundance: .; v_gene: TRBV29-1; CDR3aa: CSVEGRGYEQYF; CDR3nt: TGCAGCGTTGAGGGGAGGGGGTACGAGCAGTACTTC
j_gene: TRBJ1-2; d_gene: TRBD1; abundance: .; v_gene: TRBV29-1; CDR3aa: CSGGDRYGYTF; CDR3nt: TGCAGCGGCGGGGACAGATATGGCTACACCTTC
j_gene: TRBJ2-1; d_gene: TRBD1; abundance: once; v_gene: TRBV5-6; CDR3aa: CASDWTGAYNEQFF; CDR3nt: TGTGCCAGCGATTGGACAGGGGCCTACAATGAGCAGTTCTTC
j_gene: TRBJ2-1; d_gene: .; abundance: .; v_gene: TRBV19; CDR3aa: CASREGAYSEQFF; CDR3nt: TGTGCCAGTAGGGAGGGGGCGTATAGTGAGCAGTTCTTC
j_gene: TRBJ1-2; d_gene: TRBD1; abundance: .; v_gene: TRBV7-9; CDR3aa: CASSPGTGFYGYTF; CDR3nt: TGTGCCAGCAGCCCCGGGACAGGGTTTTATGGCTACACCTTC
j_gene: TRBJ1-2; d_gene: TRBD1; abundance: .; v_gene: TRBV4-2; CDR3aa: CASSQGQGAGGYTF; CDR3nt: TGTGCCAGCAGCCAAGGGCAGGGGGCGGGTGGCTACACCTTC
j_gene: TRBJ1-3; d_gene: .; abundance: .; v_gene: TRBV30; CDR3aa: CAWRSEAGNTIYF; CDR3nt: TGTGCCTGGCGTTCTGAGGCTGGAAACACCATATATTTT
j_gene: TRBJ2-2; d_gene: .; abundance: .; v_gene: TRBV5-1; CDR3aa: CASSLEGWGRTTGELFF; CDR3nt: TGCGCCAGCAGCTTGGAAGGGTGGGGGCGCACCACCGGGGAGCTGTTTTTT
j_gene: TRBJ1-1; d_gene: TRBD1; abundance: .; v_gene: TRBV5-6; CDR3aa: CASSSGQEGSEAFF; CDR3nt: TGTGCCAGCAGCTCGGGACAGGAAGGTTCTGAAGCTTTCTTT
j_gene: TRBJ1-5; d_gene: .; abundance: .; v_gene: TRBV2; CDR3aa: CASSEARVQPQHF; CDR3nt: TGTGCCAGCAGTGAAGCGCGCGTTCAGCCCCAGCATTTT
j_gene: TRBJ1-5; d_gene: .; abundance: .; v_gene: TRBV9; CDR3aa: CASSVESLPQHF; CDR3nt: TGTGCCAGCAGCGTAGAGAGTCTGCCCCAGCATTTT
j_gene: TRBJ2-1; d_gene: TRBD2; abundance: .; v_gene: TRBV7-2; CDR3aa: CASSGPGTRPYNEQFF; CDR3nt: TGTGCCAGCAGCGGACCCGGGACTAGGCCTTACAATGAGCAGTTCTTC
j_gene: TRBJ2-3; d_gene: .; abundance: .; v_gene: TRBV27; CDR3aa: CASSFLRDTQYF; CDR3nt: TGTGCCAGCAGTTTCCTCAGGGATACGCAGTATTTT
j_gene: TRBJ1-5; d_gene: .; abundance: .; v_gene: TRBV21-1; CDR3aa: CANPSAVPQHF; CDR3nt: TGTGCCAACCCGTCCGCGGTGCCCCAGCATTTT
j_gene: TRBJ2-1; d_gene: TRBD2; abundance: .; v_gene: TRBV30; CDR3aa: CAWSSGSGYNEQFF; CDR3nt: TGTGCCTGGAGTAGCGGGAGTGGGTACAATGAGCAGTTCTTC
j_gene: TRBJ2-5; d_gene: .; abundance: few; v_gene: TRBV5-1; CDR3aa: CASSLSRGQETQYF; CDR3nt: TGCGCCAGCAGCTTGTCCAGGGGCCAAGAGACCCAGTACTTC
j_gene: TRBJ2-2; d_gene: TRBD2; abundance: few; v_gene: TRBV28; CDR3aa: CASSFFGTSGGDQNTGELFF; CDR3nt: TGTGCCAGCAGTTTCTTCGGGACTAGCGGGGGAGATCAAAACACCGGGGAGCTGTTTTTT
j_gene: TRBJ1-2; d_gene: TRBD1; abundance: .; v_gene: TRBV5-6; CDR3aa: CASSWDSQANYGYTF; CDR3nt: TGTGCCAGCAGCTGGGACAGCCAAGCTAACTATGGCTACACCTTC